This is a list of T cell receptor beta chains from one sample in a study of CD8+CD57+ T cells in acquired aplastic anemia. TCRdb re-called the reads with MiXCR, one entry per CDR3 protein. The table has fewer than 45,000 distinct CDR3 sequences, roughly three quarters seen once. The material sequenced was sorted CD4+, CD8+, or CD8+CD57+ T cells (not recorded which) from PBMCs. The origin of the receptors is a human donor in good health, serving as a control. Each CDR3 is given with its conserved first and last residue. Fields, in order: V gene, D gene, clone size, J gene, CDR3 DNA, CDR3 protein. A D gene is named only where the DNA matches it firmly. Only some rows state a clone size, as once, few, many or a class for expanded clones.

TRBV7-3,TRBD1,.,TRBJ1-3,TGTGCCAGCAGCTCGGGACAGGGAAATAGTGGAAACACCATATATTTT,CASSSGQGNSGNTIYF
TRBV7-2,.,.,TRBJ1-2,TGTGCCAGCAGCTTAGGGGGGTCAGATGGCTACACCTTC,CASSLGGSDGYTF
TRBV4-3,.,.,TRBJ1-2,TGCGCCAGCAGCCAAGATCTTGGGGCCCTAGCTAACTATGGCTACACCTTC,CASSQDLGALANYGYTF
TRBV24-1,.,.,TRBJ2-5,TGTGCCACCAGTGATTTGGAGGAGGGACGACAAGAGACCCAGTACTTC,CATSDLEEGRQETQYF
TRBV25-1,TRBD1,medium-sized,TRBJ2-1,TGTGCCAGCAGTACCGGGACAGGGTGGAATGAGCAGTTCTTC,CASSTGTGWNEQFF
TRBV7-8,.,.,TRBJ2-5,TGTGCCACCAGCAGGGGCCTCGGGGTAGAGACCCAGTACTTC,CATSRGLGVETQYF
TRBV7-9,.,.,TRBJ2-5,TGTGCCAGCAGCAACAACGTCCAAGAGACCCAGTACTTC,CASSNNVQETQYF
TRBV29-1,TRBD1,few,TRBJ1-2,TGCAGCGTGGACAGGGGTTCTTTCTATGGCTACACCTTC,CSVDRGSFYGYTF
TRBV7-9,.,medium-sized,TRBJ2-1,TGTGCCATCACCGATCTAGCGCCTTACAATGAGCAGTTCTTC,CAITDLAPYNEQFF
TRBV12-3/TRBV12-4,.,.,TRBJ2-1,TGTGCCAGCAGTGGCCGGGACAACAATGAGCAGTTCTTC,CASSGRDNNEQFF
TRBV7-2,.,once,TRBJ1-5,TGTGCCAGCAGCTTAGATAAGAATCAGCCCCAGCATTTT,CASSLDKNQPQHF
TRBV7-6,.,medium-sized,TRBJ1-2,TGTGCCAGCAGCTGGGGGTCAGGGGACTATGGCTACACCTTC,CASSWGSGDYGYTF
TRBV29-1,.,.,TRBJ2-3,TGCAGCGTTGAAGAAGCGGCAGATACGCAGTATTTT,CSVEEAADTQYF
TRBV5-4,TRBD1,.,TRBJ2-1,TGTGCCAGCAGCTCCGAGGACAGGGTGGTGAATGAGCAGTTCTTC,CASSSEDRVVNEQFF